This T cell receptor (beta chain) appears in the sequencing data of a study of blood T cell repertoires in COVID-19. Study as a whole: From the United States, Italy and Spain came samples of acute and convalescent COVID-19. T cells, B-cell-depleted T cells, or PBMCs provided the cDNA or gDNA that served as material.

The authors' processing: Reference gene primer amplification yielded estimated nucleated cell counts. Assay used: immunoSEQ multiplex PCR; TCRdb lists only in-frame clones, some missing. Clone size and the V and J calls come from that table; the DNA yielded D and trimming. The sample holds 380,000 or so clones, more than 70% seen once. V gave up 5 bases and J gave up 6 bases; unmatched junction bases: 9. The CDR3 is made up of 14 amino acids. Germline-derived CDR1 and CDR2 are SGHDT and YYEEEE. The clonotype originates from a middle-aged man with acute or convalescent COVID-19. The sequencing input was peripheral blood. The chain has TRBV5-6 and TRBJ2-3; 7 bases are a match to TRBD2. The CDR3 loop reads CASSSPRGMDTQYF. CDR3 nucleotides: TGTGCCAGCAGTTCCCCGCGGGGGATGGATACGCAGTATTTT.